Listed below are T cell receptor beta chains from one sample, sequenced in a study of blood T cell repertoires in COVID-19. Libraries were prepared by immunoSEQ multiplex PCR; TCRdb keeps only in-frame clonotypes and omits some of them. This table has about 270,000 clones, around 89% appearing once. The source material was PBMCs or T cells enriched from blood (not recorded which). These receptors were taken from a woman aged 50 to 60 who had recovered from COVID-19. Each CDR3 is given with its conserved first and last residue. Each record gives: clone size, D gene, V gene, J gene, CDR3 DNA, CDR3 protein. The D gene is left open where the match is weak. A clone size is listed for some rows: how often the clone was seen (once, few, many), or a class if it is expanded.

abundance: .
d_gene: .
v_gene: TRBV2
j_gene: TRBJ1-5
CDR3nt: TGTGCCAGCGACCCCCGGGACACTAATCAGCCCCAGCATTTT
CDR3aa: CASDPRDTNQPQHF

abundance: once
d_gene: .
v_gene: TRBV29-1
j_gene: TRBJ1-1
CDR3nt: TGCAGCGTTGAAAGACAGATGAACACTGAAGCTTTCTTT
CDR3aa: CSVERQMNTEAFF

abundance: once
d_gene: .
v_gene: TRBV7-8
j_gene: TRBJ2-7
CDR3nt: TGTGCCAGCAGCCACACAGAGAGCTCCTACGAGCAGTACTTC
CDR3aa: CASSHTESSYEQYF

abundance: .
d_gene: .
v_gene: TRBV28
j_gene: TRBJ1-2
CDR3nt: TGTGCCAGCAGTTTTCAGGGGCGGGCTGGCTACACCTTC
CDR3aa: CASSFQGRAGYTF

abundance: .
d_gene: TRBD1
v_gene: TRBV9
j_gene: TRBJ1-6
CDR3nt: TGTGCCAGCAGCGCACGGGATCGGGGGACAGTTGATTCACCCCTCCACTTT
CDR3aa: CASSARDRGTVDSPLHF

abundance: .
d_gene: TRBD1
v_gene: TRBV25-1
j_gene: TRBJ1-2
CDR3nt: TGTGCCAGCAGCCCACCGGGACAGGGGAAGAGCTACACCTTC
CDR3aa: CASSPPGQGKSYTF

abundance: once
d_gene: TRBD1
v_gene: TRBV19
j_gene: TRBJ2-1
CDR3nt: TGTGCCAGTACCGACAGGGGCAATGAGCAGTTCTTC
CDR3aa: CASTDRGNEQFF

abundance: .
d_gene: .
v_gene: TRBV7-2
j_gene: TRBJ1-1
CDR3nt: TGTGCCAGCAGCTACGCAACACCAAACACTGAAGCTTTCTTT
CDR3aa: CASSYATPNTEAFF

abundance: .
d_gene: .
v_gene: TRBV27
j_gene: TRBJ1-4
CDR3nt: TGTGCCAGCAGTCAAAGCCTACGTGAAAAACTGTTTTTT
CDR3aa: CASSQSLREKLFF

abundance: once
d_gene: .
v_gene: TRBV15
j_gene: TRBJ2-4
CDR3nt: TGTGCCACCAGCAGAGATGGAGAAAGAGGGACAATATCCAAAAACATTCAGTACTTC
CDR3aa: CATSRDGERGTISKNIQYF

abundance: .
d_gene: TRBD1
v_gene: TRBV3-1/TRBV3-2
j_gene: TRBJ1-1
CDR3nt: TGTGCCAGCAGCCCTTCCTTTGACAGGGACAACACTGAAGCTTTCTTT
CDR3aa: CASSPSFDRDNTEAFF

abundance: few
d_gene: TRBD1
v_gene: TRBV28
j_gene: TRBJ1-5
CDR3nt: TGTGCCAGCAGTCCCAAGACAGGGAGCCAGCCCCAGCATTTT
CDR3aa: CASSPKTGSQPQHF

abundance: .
d_gene: .
v_gene: TRBV5-4
j_gene: TRBJ1-2
CDR3nt: TGTGCCAGCAGCTCGGCTCCGGGACACTCGGGAACCCTCTTTGGCTACACCTTC
CDR3aa: CASSSAPGHSGTLFGYTF

abundance: .
d_gene: TRBD2
v_gene: TRBV6-5
j_gene: TRBJ2-2
CDR3nt: TGTGCCAGCAGTTCCCTAAGCGGGAGAATCGCCGGGGAGCTGTTTTTT
CDR3aa: CASSSLSGRIAGELFF

abundance: .
d_gene: TRBD2
v_gene: TRBV7-9
j_gene: TRBJ2-1
CDR3nt: TGTGCCAGCAGCTCCATGGCGGGAGGGGCCTACAATGAGCAGTTCTTC
CDR3aa: CASSSMAGGAYNEQFF

abundance: .
d_gene: TRBD2
v_gene: TRBV28
j_gene: TRBJ2-7
CDR3nt: TGTGCCAGCAGCCTACCGGGACTAGCGGGAGGGGTTACCTACGAGCAGTACTTC
CDR3aa: CASSLPGLAGGVTYEQYF

abundance: .
d_gene: TRBD2
v_gene: TRBV10-2
j_gene: TRBJ2-5
CDR3nt: TGCGCCAGCAAGCAAGCGGGAGGCGGACAAGAGACCCAGTACTTC
CDR3aa: CASKQAGGGQETQYF

abundance: few
d_gene: .
v_gene: TRBV7-2
j_gene: TRBJ1-5
CDR3nt: TGTGCCAGCAGCTCCCAGGCCAATCAGCCCCAGCATTTT
CDR3aa: CASSSQANQPQHF

abundance: .
d_gene: TRBD2
v_gene: TRBV5-1
j_gene: TRBJ2-2
CDR3nt: TGCGCCAGCAGCTTAGCGGGAGGGCCGAGAAGCACCGGGGAGCTGTTTTTT
CDR3aa: CASSLAGGPRSTGELFF

abundance: .
d_gene: .
v_gene: TRBV19
j_gene: TRBJ2-7
CDR3nt: TGTGCCAGCCTTTCGAGCGTCTCCTACGAGCAGTACTTC
CDR3aa: CASLSSVSYEQYF

abundance: .
d_gene: .
v_gene: TRBV11-2
j_gene: TRBJ2-5
CDR3nt: TGTGCCAGCAGCTTGGGGATTGGGGGGAAGGAGACCCAGTACTTC
CDR3aa: CASSLGIGGKETQYF

abundance: .
d_gene: TRBD1
v_gene: TRBV28
j_gene: TRBJ1-5
CDR3nt: TGTGCCAGCAGACACTGGACAGGGGATAGCAATCAGCCCCAGCATTTT
CDR3aa: CASRHWTGDSNQPQHF

abundance: .
d_gene: TRBD1
v_gene: TRBV6-5
j_gene: TRBJ1-6
CDR3nt: TGTGCCAGCAGTCGACAGGGCAATAATTCACCCCTCCACTTT
CDR3aa: CASSRQGNNSPLHF

abundance: once
d_gene: .
v_gene: TRBV7-3
j_gene: TRBJ2-3
CDR3nt: TGTGCCAGCAGCTTAGCCGGGATAGGTACGCAGTATTTT
CDR3aa: CASSLAGIGTQYF

abundance: once
d_gene: .
v_gene: TRBV30
j_gene: TRBJ2-2
CDR3nt: TGTGCCTGGGGTGGGGGACGGACGGAGGGGAACACCGGGGAGCTGTTTTTT
CDR3aa: CAWGGGRTEGNTGELFF

abundance: .
d_gene: .
v_gene: TRBV5-1
j_gene: TRBJ1-1
CDR3nt: TGCGCCAGCAGCTTTGAGGGAAACACTGAAGCTTTCTTT
CDR3aa: CASSFEGNTEAFF

abundance: .
d_gene: TRBD1
v_gene: TRBV19
j_gene: TRBJ2-1
CDR3nt: TGTGCCAGTAGAAGCTACCGGGACAGGGGATCCTACAATGAGCAGTTCTTC
CDR3aa: CASRSYRDRGSYNEQFF

abundance: .
d_gene: .
v_gene: TRBV3-1/TRBV3-2
j_gene: TRBJ1-6
CDR3nt: TGTGCCAGCAGCCAAGGGGTCGGGGATAATTCACCCCTCCACTTT
CDR3aa: CASSQGVGDNSPLHF

abundance: .
d_gene: .
v_gene: TRBV5-1
j_gene: TRBJ1-3
CDR3nt: TGCGCCAGCAGCTCGGGTCCCAGCCAGAGAAGCTCTGGAAACACCATATATTTT
CDR3aa: CASSSGPSQRSSGNTIYF

abundance: .
d_gene: TRBD1
v_gene: TRBV19
j_gene: TRBJ1-1
CDR3nt: TGTGCCAGTAGTATAGTTCCGGGACAGGGTCCGAACACTGAAGCTTTCTTT
CDR3aa: CASSIVPGQGPNTEAFF

abundance: .
d_gene: TRBD1
v_gene: TRBV10-2
j_gene: TRBJ1-2
CDR3nt: TGCGCCAGCAGTGAGCCCAGGGGGATCTATGGCTACACCTTC
CDR3aa: CASSEPRGIYGYTF

abundance: .
d_gene: .
v_gene: TRBV7-9
j_gene: TRBJ1-3
CDR3nt: TGTGCCAGCAGCCCGAAGCAGGGAACTGGAAACACCATATATTTT
CDR3aa: CASSPKQGTGNTIYF

abundance: .
d_gene: .
v_gene: TRBV2
j_gene: TRBJ1-4
CDR3nt: TGTGCCAGCAAACCGACGGAGCCCAATGAAAAACTGTTTTTT
CDR3aa: CASKPTEPNEKLFF

abundance: .
d_gene: TRBD1
v_gene: TRBV7-9
j_gene: TRBJ1-5
CDR3nt: TGTGCCAGCAGCCCTACAGGGGAAAGCAATCAGCCCCAGCATTTT
CDR3aa: CASSPTGESNQPQHF

abundance: .
d_gene: TRBD2
v_gene: TRBV23-1
j_gene: TRBJ2-4
CDR3nt: TGCGCCAGCAGGGGGGGAGGGACTCTAGCCAAAAACATTCAGTACTTC
CDR3aa: CASRGGGTLAKNIQYF

abundance: .
d_gene: TRBD1
v_gene: TRBV19
j_gene: TRBJ1-5
CDR3nt: TGTGCCAGCACAGGGGGCAATCAGCCCCAGCATTTT
CDR3aa: CASTGGNQPQHF

abundance: .
d_gene: TRBD1
v_gene: TRBV27
j_gene: TRBJ2-7
CDR3nt: TGTGCCAGCAGTTCACTCTGGACAGGGGGCCGGGGGAACTCCTACGAGCAGTACTTC
CDR3aa: CASSSLWTGGRGNSYEQYF

abundance: .
d_gene: TRBD2
v_gene: TRBV28
j_gene: TRBJ2-3
CDR3nt: TGTGCCAGCAGTTTGTGGACTAGCGAGTCGACCACAGATACGCAGTATTTT
CDR3aa: CASSLWTSESTTDTQYF

abundance: .
d_gene: TRBD1
v_gene: TRBV4-3
j_gene: TRBJ1-6
CDR3nt: TGCGCCAGCAGCCAAGGACAGGGCTCCTATAATTCACCCCTCCACTTT
CDR3aa: CASSQGQGSYNSPLHF

abundance: .
d_gene: .
v_gene: TRBV29-1
j_gene: TRBJ1-3
CDR3nt: TGCAGCGTTGAAGTACAGTCTGGAAACACCATATATTTT
CDR3aa: CSVEVQSGNTIYF

abundance: .
d_gene: .
v_gene: TRBV7-9
j_gene: TRBJ1-1
CDR3nt: TGTGCCAGTAGCCCCGTCCGCGTCACTGAAGCTTTCTTT
CDR3aa: CASSPVRVTEAFF